This T cell receptor beta chain came from a study of blood T cell repertoires in COVID-19. Study in general: Researchers got acute and convalescent COVID-19 samples from the United States, Italy and Spain.

The CDR3 has 17 amino acids. V lost 7 bases to trimming and J lost 2 bases; unmatched junction nucleotides: 7. Per germline, CDR1 MNHEY and CDR2 SMNVEV (reference sequence). Source study methods: The authors estimated nucleated cell counts from reference gene primer amplification. Clones were sequenced by immunoSEQ multiplex PCR, and TCRdb holds only the in-frame ones, with some missing. V, J and clone size derive from that table, while D and trimming were established from the DNA sequence. The data show some 230,000 clones, roughly 84% seen once. This chain connects TRBV27 to TRBJ2-3, with 15 bases aligning to TRBD2. The clonotype was recovered from a woman aged 55-75 years who had recovered from COVID-19. Material for sequencing was peripheral blood. CDR3 in DNA: TGTGCCAGCATTGGGACTAGCGGGGGGATATTCACAGATACGCAGTATTTT. Translated: CASIGTSGGIFTDTQYF.